The clone carrying this T cell receptor (beta chain) has a handful of counts. The target antigen is unknown. The source of the sample is a study of long-term antiretroviral therapy in people with HIV. Study as a whole: Samples collected earliest predate the 2015 immediate-ART recommendation by about a decade. Overall study findings and caveats: Subsequent to ART, diversity was augmented yet persisted below that of transplant donor controls.

Germline V CDR1 and CDR2: SGDLS, YYNGEE. The V gene lost 0 bases and the J gene lost 7 bases, with 13 bases spanning the gap. There are 15 residues in the CDR3. Investigators performed immunoSEQ version v3.0 at survey level. The data were produced by immunoSEQ multiplex PCR, yet TCRdb's version contains in-frame clones alone and is incomplete. Here the sample spans some 22,000 clones, 79% being singletons. The rearrangement uses TRBV9 and TRBJ1-4; D perhaps matches TRBD1 (6 bases). This TCR came from a woman aged 40 to 50 with HIV. This specimen consisted of unsorted PBMCs, obtained 4.1 years after starting antiretroviral therapy. The CDR3 loop reads CASSVGGGGLEKLFF. The CDR3 DNA reads TGTGCCAGCAGCGTAGGCGGAGGGGGACTTGAAAAACTGTTTTTT.